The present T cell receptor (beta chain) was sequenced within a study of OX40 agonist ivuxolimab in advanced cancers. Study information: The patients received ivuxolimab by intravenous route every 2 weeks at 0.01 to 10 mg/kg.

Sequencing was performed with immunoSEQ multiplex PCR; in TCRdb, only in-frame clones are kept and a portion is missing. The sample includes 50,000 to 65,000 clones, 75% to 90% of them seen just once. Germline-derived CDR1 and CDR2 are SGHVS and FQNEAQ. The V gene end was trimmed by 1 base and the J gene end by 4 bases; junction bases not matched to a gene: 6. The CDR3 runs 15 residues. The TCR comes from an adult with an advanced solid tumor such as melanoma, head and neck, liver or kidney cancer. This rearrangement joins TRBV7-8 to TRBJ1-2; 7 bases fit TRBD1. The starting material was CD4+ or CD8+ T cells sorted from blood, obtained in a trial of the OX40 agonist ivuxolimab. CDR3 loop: CASSLDRTGVYGYTF. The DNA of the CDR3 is TGTGCCAGCAGCTTAGATCGCACAGGGGTCTATGGCTACACCTTC.